The next 20 T cell receptor beta chains were all read from a single sample in a study of T cell responses to AZD1222 COVID-19 vaccine. Only in-frame clones appear in the TCRdb table, and some are missing; sequencing was by immunoSEQ multiplex PCR. This table has 140,000 to 150,000 clones, 93% appearing once. Sequenced here: peripheral blood, sampled on day 0 of AZD1222 vaccination. The source of these receptors is an adult in good health.

The V gene is TRBV5-1, the J gene TRBJ2-7; 11 bases map to TRBD2. The V gene's germline CDR1 is SGHRS and CDR2 YFSETQ. Trimming removed 4 bases from V and 0 bases from J; junction bases left unmatched: 9. The CDR3 is made up of 17 amino acids. The CDR3 sequence: CASSPLAGGTPSYEQYF. CDR3 sequence (DNA): TGCGCCAGCAGCCCTTTAGCGGGAGGGACCCCCTCCTACGAGCAGTACTTC.

The V call is TRBV30, the J call TRBJ1-1; D unclear. The CDR3 consists of 16 residues. Trimming cost V 0 bases and J 6 bases, with 20 bases left between them. The germline CDR1 and CDR2 sequences are GTSNPN and SVGIG (reference sequence). This CDR3 reads CAWSVHIGGPSPEAFF. In DNA form, the CDR3 reads TGTGCCTGGAGTGTACACATCGGCGGGCCGAGCCCTGAAGCTTTCTTT.

The chain employs TRBV19 and TRBJ2-2, with 9 bases lining up with TRBD1. The CDR3 has 17 amino acids. With 4 bases clipped from V and 1 base from J, the junction kept 7 bases outside the gene matches. The germline gives CDR1 LNHDA, CDR2 SQIVND (reference sequence). CDR3: CASSKTGGAGNTGELFF. The CDR3 nucleotides are TGTGCCAGTAGTAAAACAGGGGGCGCCGGGAACACCGGGGAGCTGTTTTTT.

The rearrangement links TRBV2 to TRBJ2-1, with D perhaps matching TRBD1 (6 bases). CDR3 length: 13 residues. The V gene's germline CDR1 is SNHLY and CDR2 FYNNEI. Trimming cost V 7 bases and J 5 bases, with 12 bases left between them. CDR3 region: CASKQDSDNEQFF. In DNA, the CDR3 is TGTGCCAGCAAACAGGACAGTGACAATGAGCAGTTCTTC.

The gene calls are TRBV27 and TRBJ2-7; 10 bases line up with TRBD1. Germline V gives CDR1 MNHEY, CDR2 SMNVEV (reference sequence). The CDR3 runs 15 residues. With 3 bases clipped from V and 5 bases from J, the junction kept 7 bases outside the gene matches. For the CDR3, the DNA is TGTGCCAGCAGTTTCGCCGGGACAGGGGTACACGAGCAGTACTTC. Translating it yields CASSFAGTGVHEQYF.

The chain couples TRBV6-6 to TRBJ2-3; D not certain. Trimming removed 5 bases from V and 1 base from J, with 25 bases in between. The germline V gene has CDR1 MNHNY and CDR2 SVGAGI (reference sequence). The CDR3 contains 19 residues. The DNA for the CDR3 is TGTGCCAGCAGTCGGTTCCCGTTTCCCCTAAGAGGAGGCACAGATACGCAGTATTTT. It is translated as CASSRFPFPLRGGTDTQYF.

The chain joins TRBV9 to TRBJ1-3, with no clear D. The CDR3 has 14 amino acids. CDR1 and CDR2 from the germline V gene are SGDLS and YYNGEE. Trimming took 3 bases from V and 0 from J, leaving 7 bases between them. The CDR3 DNA reads TGTGCCAGCAGCGGAACGGGCTCTGGAAACACCATATATTTT. Residues: CASSGTGSGNTIYF.

This chain uses TRBV11-2 with TRBJ2-1, with 9 bases lining up with TRBD2. V was pared by 0 bases and J by 9 bases, with 9 bases of the junction left unmatched. The CDR3 totals 16 residues. Per the germline V gene, CDR1 is SGHAT and CDR2 is FQNNGV. The CDR3 sequence: CASSLDLAGARTEQFF. In DNA form, the CDR3 reads TGTGCCAGCAGCTTAGACTTAGCGGGAGCTCGAACTGAGCAGTTCTTC.

The chain uses TRBV2 and TRBJ1-2; 10 bases match TRBD1. Germline loops: CDR1 SNHLY, CDR2 FYNNEI. The CDR3 has 13 residues. Losses at the gene ends were 0 bases for V and 14 bases for J; bases not matched to a gene: 6. CDR3 in amino acids: CASSEARTGGKTF. CDR3 in DNA: TGTGCCAGCAGTGAAGCGAGGACAGGGGGTAAAACCTTC. Looking up the rest from reference TRBV2 and TRBJ1-2 gives the full variable domain: EPEVTQTPSHQVTQMGQEVILRCVPISNHLYFYWYRQILGQKVEFLVSFYNNEISEKSEIFDDQFSVERPDGSNFTLKIRSTKLEDSAMYFCASSEARTGGKTFGSGTRLTVV.

This chain joins TRBV9 and TRBJ2-7, with a tentative D call TRBD1 (6 bases). V lost 4 bases and J 2 bases, leaving 10 bases between the germline ends. Germline V gives CDR1 SGDLS, CDR2 YYNGEE. The CDR3 totals 13 residues. In nucleotides, the CDR3 is TGTGCCAGCAGCCCAGGACAGACCTACGAGCAGTACTTC. This gives the protein CASSPGQTYEQYF.

This chain uses TRBV2 with TRBJ2-7, with D perhaps matching TRBD1 (6 bases). The CDR3 has 12 amino acids. Trimming shortened V by 6 bases and J by 6 bases, and 12 bases separated the two germline ends. Germline assignment: CDR1 SNHLY and CDR2 FYNNEI. The DNA of the CDR3 is TGTGCCAGCAGCCGGAACAGGGTCGAGCAGTACTTC. Translating gives CASSRNRVEQYF. Together with reference TRBV2 and TRBJ2-7, the CDR3 gives the full variable domain: EPEVTQTPSHQVTQMGQEVILRCVPISNHLYFYWYRQILGQKVEFLVSFYNNEISEKSEIFDDQFSVERPDGSNFTLKIRSTKLEDSAMYFCASSRNRVEQYFGPGTRLTVT.

The chain is built from TRBV11-2 and TRBJ1-1; maybe TRBD1 (6 bases). Germline CDR1 is SGHAT and CDR2 is FQNNGV. The CDR3 extends over 13 amino acids. V dropped 1 base and J dropped 10 bases, with 13 bases sitting between them. The CDR3 reads CASSLAGDPSAFF. CDR3 nucleotide sequence: TGTGCCAGCAGCTTAGCAGGGGACCCTTCAGCTTTCTTT. Full variable domain (remainder filled in from reference TRBV11-2 and TRBJ1-1): EAGVAQSPRYKIIEKRQSVAFWCNPISGHATLYWYQQILGQGPKLLIQFQNNGVVDDSQLPKDRFSAERLKGVDSTLKIQPAKLEDSAVYLCASSLAGDPSAFFGQGTRLTVV.

V is TRBV5-6 and J is TRBJ2-1; D is perhaps TRBD2 (5 bases). V shed 0 bases and J shed 6 bases, with 16 bases lying between them. CDR1 is SGHDT, CDR2 YYEEEE, per germline. The CDR3 contains 16 residues. In nucleotides, the CDR3 is TGTGCCAGCAGCTTGGGGTGGTGGGTTGGAGGCAATGAGCAGTTCTTC. Translated: CASSLGWWVGGNEQFF.

The chain combines TRBV10-1 with TRBJ2-1; 7 bases align to TRBD2. Germline loops: CDR1 WNHNN, CDR2 SYGVQD (reference sequence). The CDR3 covers 16 residues. The V and J ends lost 0 bases and 8 bases, in that order; junction bases with no gene match: 10. CDR3 in amino acids: CASSESRLAAPDEQFF. As DNA, the CDR3 is TGCGCCAGCAGTGAGTCGCGGCTAGCGGCCCCAGATGAGCAGTTCTTC.

V usage is TRBV19 and J usage is TRBJ1-6; 7 bases align to TRBD1. Germline lookup yields CDR1 LNHDA and CDR2 SQIVND (reference sequence). J gave up 10 bases and V 6 bases, and 9 bases lay outside the gene matches. The CDR3 contains 14 residues. In DNA, the CDR3 is TGTGCCAGTAGGCATGGGGCGACAGGGTCACCCCTCCACTTT. It specifies CASRHGATGSPLHF. The full variable domain, completed using reference TRBV19 and TRBJ1-6, is DGGITQSPKYLFRKEGQNVTLSCEQNLNHDAMYWYRQDPGQGLRLIYYSQIVNDFQKGDIAEGYSVSREKKESFPLTVTSAQKNPTAFYLCASRHGATGSPLHFGNGTRLTVT.

This clone showed up just once. The J gene is TRBJ1-4, the V gene TRBV27; 7 positions agree with TRBD1. V shed 5 bases, J shed 10 bases, and the junction held 7 bases outside the gene matches. Germline assignment: CDR1 MNHEY and CDR2 SMNVEV (reference sequence). The CDR3 extends over 13 amino acids. The CDR3 DNA reads as TGTGCCAGCAGTGTAGGGGGCGTCGGAAAACTGTTTTTT. Amino acid sequence: CASSVGGVGKLFF.

CDR3 nucleotide sequence: TGTGCCAGCAGCCGGACAGTACAAGAGACCCAGTACTTC. This translates into CASSRTVQETQYF. The rearrangement joins TRBV11-2 to TRBJ2-5, with D tentatively TRBD1 (6 bases). The V gene's germline CDR1 is SGHAT and CDR2 FQNNGV. The germline V and J ends were trimmed by 5 bases and 2 bases, with 9 bases remaining between them. CDR3 length: 13 residues.

This clone was observed a single time. The chain combines TRBV5-8 with TRBJ1-1; 7 positions match TRBD1. The CDR3 sequence is 14 residues long. V lost 4 bases and J lost 2; bases outside the gene matches: 5. Germline V gives CDR1 SGHTS, CDR2 YDEGEE. The DNA of the CDR3 is TGTGCCAGCAGCGTGACAGGGACAAACACTGAAGCTTTCTTT. It translates to CASSVTGTNTEAFF.

The J gene is TRBJ1-6, the V gene TRBV12-3 or TRBV12-4; no clear D. The V and J ends lost 6 bases and 7 bases respectively, with 10 bases between them. The CDR3 runs to 13 residues. The CDR3 DNA reads as TGTGCCAGCAGCCCAACTAGGAATTCACCCCTCCACTTT. Translating gives CASSPTRNSPLHF.

The chain combines TRBV7-9 with TRBJ1-3; weak D call: TRBD1 (5 bases). The CDR3 extends over 13 amino acids. The germline V and J ends were trimmed by 8 bases and 0 bases, with 8 bases remaining between them. The V gene's germline CDR1 is SEHNR and CDR2 FQNEAQ (reference sequence). DNA of the CDR3: TGTGCCAGCGGGGGTTACTCTGGAAACACCATATATTTT. It specifies CASGGYSGNTIYF.